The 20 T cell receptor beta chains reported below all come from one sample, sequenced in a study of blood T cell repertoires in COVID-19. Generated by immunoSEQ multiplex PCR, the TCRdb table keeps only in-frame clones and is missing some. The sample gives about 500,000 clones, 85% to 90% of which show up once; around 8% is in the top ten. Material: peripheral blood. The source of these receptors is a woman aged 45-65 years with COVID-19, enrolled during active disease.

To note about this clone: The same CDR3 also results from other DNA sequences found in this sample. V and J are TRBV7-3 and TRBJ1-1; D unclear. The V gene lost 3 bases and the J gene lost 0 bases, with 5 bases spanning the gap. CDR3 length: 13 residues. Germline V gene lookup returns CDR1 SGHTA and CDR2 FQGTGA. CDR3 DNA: TGTGCCAGCAGCTTGAGTGTGAACACTGAAGCTTTCTTT. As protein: CASSLSVNTEAFF.

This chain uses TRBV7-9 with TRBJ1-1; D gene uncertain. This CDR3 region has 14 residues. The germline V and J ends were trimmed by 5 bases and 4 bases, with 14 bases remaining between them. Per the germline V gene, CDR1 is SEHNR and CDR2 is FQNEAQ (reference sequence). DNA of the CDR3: TGTGCCAGCAGCCCGAGGGAGAGCGGCACTGAAGCTTTCTTT. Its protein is CASSPRESGTEAFF. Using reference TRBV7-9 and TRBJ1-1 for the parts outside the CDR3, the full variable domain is DTGVSQNPRHKITKRGQNVTFRCDPISEHNRLYWYRQTLGQGPEFLTYFQNEAQLEKSRLLSDRFSAERPKGSFSTLEIQRTEQGDSAMYLCASSPRESGTEAFFGQGTRLTVV.

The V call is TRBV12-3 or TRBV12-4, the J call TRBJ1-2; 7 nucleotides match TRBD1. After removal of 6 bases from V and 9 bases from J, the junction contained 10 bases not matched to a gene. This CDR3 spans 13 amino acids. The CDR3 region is CASRGTDFESYTF. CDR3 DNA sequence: TGTGCCAGCAGGGGGACAGACTTTGAGAGCTACACCTTC.

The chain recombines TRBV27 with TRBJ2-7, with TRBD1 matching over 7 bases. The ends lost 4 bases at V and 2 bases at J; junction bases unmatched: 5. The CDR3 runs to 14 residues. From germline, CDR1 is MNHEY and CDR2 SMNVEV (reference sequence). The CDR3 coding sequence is TGTGCCAGCAGTTCGACAGGGCGCGCCTACGAGCAGTACTTC. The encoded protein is CASSSTGRAYEQYF.

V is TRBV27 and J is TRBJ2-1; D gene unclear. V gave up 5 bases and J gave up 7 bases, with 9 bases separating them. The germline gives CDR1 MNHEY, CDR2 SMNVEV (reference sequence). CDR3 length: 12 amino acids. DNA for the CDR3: TGTGCCAGCAGTCCGACATGGAATGAGCAGTTCTTC. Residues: CASSPTWNEQFF.

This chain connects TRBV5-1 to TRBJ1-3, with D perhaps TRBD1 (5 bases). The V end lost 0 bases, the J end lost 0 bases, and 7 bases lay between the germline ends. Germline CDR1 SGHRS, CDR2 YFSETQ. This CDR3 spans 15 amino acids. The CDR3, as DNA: TGCGCCAGCAGCTTGGGGGACTACTCTGGAAACACCATATATTTT. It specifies CASSLGDYSGNTIYF.

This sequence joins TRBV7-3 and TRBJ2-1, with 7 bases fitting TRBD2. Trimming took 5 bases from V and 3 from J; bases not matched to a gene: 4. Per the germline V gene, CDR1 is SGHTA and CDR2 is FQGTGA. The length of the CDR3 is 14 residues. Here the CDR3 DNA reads TGTGCCAGCAGCCAATTAGCGGGCTACAATGAGCAGTTCTTC. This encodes CASSQLAGYNEQFF.

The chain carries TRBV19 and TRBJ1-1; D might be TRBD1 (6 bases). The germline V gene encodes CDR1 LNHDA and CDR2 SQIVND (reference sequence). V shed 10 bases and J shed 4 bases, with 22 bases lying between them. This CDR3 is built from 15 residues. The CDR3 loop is CATRFGGLGGTEAFF. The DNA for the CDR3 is TGTGCCACCCGTTTTGGGGGCCTTGGGGGCACTGAAGCTTTCTTT.

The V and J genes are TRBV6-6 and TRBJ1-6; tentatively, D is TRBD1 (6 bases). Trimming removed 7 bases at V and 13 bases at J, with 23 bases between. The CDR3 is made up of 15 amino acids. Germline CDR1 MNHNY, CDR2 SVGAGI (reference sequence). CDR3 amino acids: CASTPQAGARGPLHF. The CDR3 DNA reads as TGTGCCAGCACACCCCAGGCGGGGGCTAGGGGTCCCCTCCACTTT.

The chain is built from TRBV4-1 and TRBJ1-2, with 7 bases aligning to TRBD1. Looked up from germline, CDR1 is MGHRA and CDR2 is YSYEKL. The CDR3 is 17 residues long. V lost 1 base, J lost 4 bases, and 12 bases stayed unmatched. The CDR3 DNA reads TGCGCCAGCAGCCAAGCTTCCGACAGGGTGAAAACCTATGGCTACACCTTC. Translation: CASSQASDRVKTYGYTF.

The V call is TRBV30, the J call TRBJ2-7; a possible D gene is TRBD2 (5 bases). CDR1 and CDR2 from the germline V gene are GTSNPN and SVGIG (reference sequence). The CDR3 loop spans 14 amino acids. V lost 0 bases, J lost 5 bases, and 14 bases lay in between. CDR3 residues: CAWSVMGGGDEQYF. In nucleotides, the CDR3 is TGTGCCTGGAGTGTAATGGGCGGAGGCGACGAGCAGTACTTC.

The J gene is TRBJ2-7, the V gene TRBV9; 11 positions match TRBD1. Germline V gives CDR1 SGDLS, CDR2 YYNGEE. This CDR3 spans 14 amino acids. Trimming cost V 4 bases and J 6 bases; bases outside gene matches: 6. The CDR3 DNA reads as TGTGCCAGCAGCTACACCGGGACAGGGGGCGAGCAGTACTTC. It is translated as CASSYTGTGGEQYF.

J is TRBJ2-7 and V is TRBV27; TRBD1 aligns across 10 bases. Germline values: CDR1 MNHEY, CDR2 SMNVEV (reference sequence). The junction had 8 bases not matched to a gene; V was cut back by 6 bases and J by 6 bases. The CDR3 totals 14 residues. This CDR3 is CASRETGGTSEQYF. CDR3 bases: TGTGCCAGCAGGGAGACAGGGGGCACTTCCGAGCAGTACTTC.

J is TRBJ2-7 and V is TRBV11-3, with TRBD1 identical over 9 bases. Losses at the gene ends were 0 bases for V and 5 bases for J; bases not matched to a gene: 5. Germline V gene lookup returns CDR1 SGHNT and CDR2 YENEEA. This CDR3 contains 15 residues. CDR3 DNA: TGTGCCAGCAGCTTAGAGGGACAGGGAGGCCACGAGCAGTACTTC. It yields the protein CASSLEGQGGHEQYF.

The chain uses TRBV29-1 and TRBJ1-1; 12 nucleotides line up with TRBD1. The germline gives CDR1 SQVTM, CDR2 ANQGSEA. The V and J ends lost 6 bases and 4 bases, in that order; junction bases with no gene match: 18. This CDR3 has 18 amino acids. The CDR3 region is CSVGGTGGVELPGTEAFF. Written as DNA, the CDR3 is TGCAGCGTCGGCGGGACAGGGGGCGTCGAGCTGCCGGGCACTGAAGCTTTCTTT.

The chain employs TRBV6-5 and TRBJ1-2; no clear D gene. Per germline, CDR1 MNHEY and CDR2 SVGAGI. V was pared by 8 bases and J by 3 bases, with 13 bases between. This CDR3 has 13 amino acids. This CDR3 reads CASGRLQDYGYTF. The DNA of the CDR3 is TGTGCCAGCGGTCGGTTGCAGGACTATGGCTACACCTTC.

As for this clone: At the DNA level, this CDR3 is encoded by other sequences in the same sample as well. CDR3 DNA sequence: TGTGCCAGCAGCTCACAGGGAAGAACTGAAGCTTTCTTT. This sequence encodes CASSSQGRTEAFF. The V gene is TRBV7-9, the J gene TRBJ1-1; weak D call: TRBD1 (6 bases). This CDR3 region has 13 residues. The germline V and J ends were trimmed by 4 bases and 5 bases, with 11 bases remaining between them. In germline, CDR1 is SEHNR, CDR2 FQNEAQ (reference sequence).

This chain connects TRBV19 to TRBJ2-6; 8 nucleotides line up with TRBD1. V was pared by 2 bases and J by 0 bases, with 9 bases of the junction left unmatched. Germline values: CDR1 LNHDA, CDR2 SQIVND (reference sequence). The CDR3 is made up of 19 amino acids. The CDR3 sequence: CASSIRPDRAFSGANVLTF. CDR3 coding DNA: TGTGCCAGTAGTATAAGGCCGGACAGGGCCTTCTCTGGGGCCAACGTCCTGACTTTC.

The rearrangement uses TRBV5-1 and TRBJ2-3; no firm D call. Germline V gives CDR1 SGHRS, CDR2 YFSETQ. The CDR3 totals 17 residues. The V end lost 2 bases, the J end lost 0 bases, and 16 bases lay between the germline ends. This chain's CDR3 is CASSFAITTTSTDTQYF. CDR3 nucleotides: TGCGCCAGCAGCTTCGCAATAACTACCACTAGCACAGATACGCAGTATTTT.

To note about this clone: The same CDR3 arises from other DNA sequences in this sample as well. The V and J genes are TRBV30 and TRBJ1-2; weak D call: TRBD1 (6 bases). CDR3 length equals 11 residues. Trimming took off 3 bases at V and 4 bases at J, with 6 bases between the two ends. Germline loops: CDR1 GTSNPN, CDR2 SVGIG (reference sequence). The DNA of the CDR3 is TGTGCCTGGAGCAGGGGCTATGGCTACACCTTC. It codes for CAWSRGYGYTF. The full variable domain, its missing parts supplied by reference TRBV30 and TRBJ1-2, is SQTIHQWPATLVQPVGSPLSLECTVEGTSNPNLYWYRQAAGRGLQLLFYSVGIGQISSEVPQNLSASRPQDRQFILSSKKLLLSDSGFYLCAWSRGYGYTFGSGTRLTVV.